The 15 T cell receptor beta chains in this list originate from one sample, sequenced in a study of cytomegalovirus exposure and HLA in healthy donors. Measured with immunoSEQ multiplex PCR; TCRdb has only the in-frame clones, and not every one. The sample contains some 240,000 clones, around 87% of which appear only once. The sequenced material came from PBMCs. Receptor source: a young woman in good health and CMV-seropositive.

The chain joins TRBV10-1 to TRBJ2-1; 10 bases agree with TRBD2. After removal of 6 bases from V and 8 bases from J, the junction contained 10 bases not matched to a gene. CDR1 and CDR2 (germline): WNHNN, SYGVQD (reference sequence). This CDR3 is 15 amino acids long. The CDR3 DNA is TGCGCCAGCAGACAGGGACTAGCGCCGCGGGATGAGCAGTTCTTC. It translates to CASRQGLAPRDEQFF.

The rearrangement links TRBV30 to TRBJ1-1, with D possibly being TRBD1 (6 bases). Per the germline V gene, CDR1 is GTSNPN and CDR2 is SVGIG (reference sequence). CDR3 length equals 14 residues. The V and J ends lost 0 bases and 4 bases respectively, with 12 bases between them. Written as DNA, the CDR3 is TGTGCCTGGAGTGTAGAAGGCAGGGGCACTGAAGCTTTCTTT. Encoded protein: CAWSVEGRGTEAFF. The whole variable domain, remainder taken from reference TRBV30 and TRBJ1-1, is SQTIHQWPATLVQPVGSPLSLECTVEGTSNPNLYWYRQAAGRGLQLLFYSVGIGQISSEVPQNLSASRPQDRQFILSSKKLLLSDSGFYLCAWSVEGRGTEAFFGQGTRLTVV.

This chain uses TRBV30 with TRBJ1-5; weak D call: TRBD1 (6 bases). CDR1 GTSNPN and CDR2 SVGIG come from the germline V gene (reference sequence). The CDR3 extends over 18 amino acids. The V end lost 3 bases, the J end lost 4 bases, and 25 bases lay between the germline ends. The CDR3 loop is CAWSPAIDTGLQNQPQHF. As DNA, the CDR3 is TGTGCCTGGAGCCCAGCCATCGACACAGGGCTCCAAAATCAGCCCCAGCATTTT.

The chain recombines TRBV11-2 with TRBJ2-3; 16 positions match TRBD2. The ends lost 1 base at V and 0 bases at J; junction bases unmatched: 4. The CDR3 extends over 19 amino acids. In germline, CDR1 is SGHAT, CDR2 FQNNGV. In nucleotides, the CDR3 is TGTGCCAGCAGCTTAGGGGGGACTAGCGGGAGGGATAGCACAGATACGCAGTATTTT. Its protein product is CASSLGGTSGRDSTDTQYF.

This clone was recorded once. The chain combines TRBV27 with TRBJ2-7; 10 bases line up with TRBD2. Germline loops: CDR1 MNHEY, CDR2 SMNVEV (reference sequence). This CDR3 has 14 amino acids. Trimming removed 5 bases from V and 1 base from J; junction bases left unmatched: 2. This CDR3 reads CASSPLAGSYEQYF. CDR3 DNA sequence: TGTGCCAGCAGTCCACTAGCGGGATCCTACGAGCAGTACTTC.

V gene TRBV4-1 combines with J gene TRBJ1-5; tentative D call: TRBD1 (6 bases). Germline assignment: CDR1 MGHRA and CDR2 YSYEKL. V lost 0 bases to trimming and J lost 4 bases, with 19 bases between them. The CDR3 totals 18 residues. CDR3 DNA sequence: TGCGCCAGCAGCCAAGAGGGGGCAATGGACGTGAGAAATCAGCCCCAGCATTTT. Amino acids: CASSQEGAMDVRNQPQHF.

The chain links TRBV28 to TRBJ1-2, with TRBD1 as a possible D gene (6 bases). Trimming took off 2 bases at V and 5 bases at J, with 9 bases between the two ends. CDR3 length equals 13 residues. Germline-derived CDR1 and CDR2 are MDHEN and SYDVKM. The CDR3, as DNA: TGTGCCAGCAGTTTAGGACAGAGATATGGCTACACCTTC. Translated: CASSLGQRYGYTF.

This rearrangement joins TRBV25-1 to TRBJ2-7, with 7 bases matching TRBD1. The germline CDR1 and CDR2 sequences are MGHDK and SYGVNS. This CDR3 is built from 14 residues. After removal of 7 bases from V and 2 bases from J, the junction contained 8 bases not matched to a gene. In DNA form, the CDR3 reads TGTGCCAGCACTGAGACAGGGATCACCTACGAGCAGTACTTC. This gives the protein CASTETGITYEQYF.

This chain connects TRBV28 to TRBJ1-5, with D possibly matching TRBD1 (6 bases). Per germline, CDR1 MDHEN and CDR2 SYDVKM. The germline V and J ends were trimmed by 10 bases and 4 bases, with 11 bases remaining between them. The CDR3 has 12 amino acids. This chain's CDR3 is CATLRGNQPQHF. The CDR3 region has the DNA TGTGCCACCCTGAGGGGGAATCAGCCCCAGCATTTT.

V usage is TRBV28 and J usage is TRBJ1-1; 9 bases agree with TRBD1. This CDR3 spans 16 amino acids. V lost 2 bases and J lost 5; bases outside the gene matches: 9. Germline V gene lookup returns CDR1 MDHEN and CDR2 SYDVKM. CDR3 DNA sequence: TGTGCCAGCAGTTTACCGACAGGGGGTCTCGGGACTGAAGCTTTCTTT. Translation: CASSLPTGGLGTEAFF.

This chain connects TRBV28 to TRBJ1-1, with a possible D match to TRBD1 (6 bases). Germline assignment: CDR1 MDHEN and CDR2 SYDVKM. V was trimmed by 0 bases and J by 0 bases, leaving 14 bases between them. The CDR3 has 17 residues. The CDR3 coding sequence is TGTGCCAGCAGTTTATGGGGGGGGCCCTCAATGAACACTGAAGCTTTCTTT. It codes for CASSLWGGPSMNTEAFF.

The rearrangement uses TRBV5-1 and TRBJ2-3, with TRBD2 as a possible D gene (6 bases). The CDR3 sequence is 14 residues long. Germline loops: CDR1 SGHRS, CDR2 YFSETQ. Deletions cut 7 bases from V and 6 bases from J, with 18 bases between. CDR3 in amino acids: CASLALVGGDTQYF. The CDR3 DNA is TGCGCCAGCTTGGCGCTAGTCGGAGGGGATACGCAGTATTTT.

CDR3 sequence (DNA): TGTGCCAGCAGCCGAAAAGGGGGTGGTGGCATAAGTGGGTACGAGCAGTACTTC. This codes for CASSRKGGGGISGYEQYF. This sequence joins TRBV27 and TRBJ2-7, with TRBD1 as a possible D gene (6 bases). The CDR3 loop spans 18 amino acids. Germline V gives CDR1 MNHEY, CDR2 SMNVEV (reference sequence). The germline V and J ends were trimmed by 6 bases and 4 bases, with 28 bases remaining between them.

The chain carries TRBV5-4 and TRBJ2-5, with a possible D match to TRBD2 (6 bases). CDR1 and CDR2 (germline): SGHNT, YYREEE (reference sequence). The CDR3 spans 13 residues. The V gene lost 3 bases and the J gene lost 2 bases, with 8 bases spanning the gap. The CDR3, as DNA: TGTGCCAGCAGCTGGGACTCTCAAGAGACCCAGTACTTC. The encoded protein is CASSWDSQETQYF.

The chain employs TRBV7-8 and TRBJ2-3; 9 positions match TRBD2. V shed 5 bases and J 15 bases; nucleotides not matched to a gene: 18. The CDR3 has 15 residues. Germline V CDR1 and CDR2: SGHVS, FQNEAQ. CDR3 region: CASSPGDGTSRFNYF. CDR3 bases: TGTGCCAGCAGCCCTGGCGATGGGACTAGCCGGTTTAACTATTTT.